The rows below give T cell receptor beta chains drawn from one sample of a study of cytomegalovirus exposure and HLA in healthy donors. Repertoires were generated with immunoSEQ multiplex PCR, while TCRdb's copy carries only in-frame clones and drops some. The repertoire has roughly 98,000 clones, 75% to 85% of them found once; the top ten carry approximately 10%. Specimen: PBMCs. These receptors were obtained from a man between 18 and 29 years old in good health and CMV-seropositive. CDR3s include the opening cysteine and the closing phenylalanine or tryptophan. Each record gives: D gene, V gene, clone size, J gene, CDR3 protein, CDR3 DNA. D genes are given only for firm matches. Where a row states a size, it is once, few, many or the class of an expanded clone; other rows omit it.

>.|TRBV7-6|.|TRBJ2-1
CASSLAGTNSYNEQFF
TGTGCCAGCAGCTTGGCGGGAACGAACTCCTACAATGAGCAGTTCTTC
>.|TRBV10-2|.|TRBJ1-6
CASSESGQFSPLHF
TGCGCCAGCAGTGAGTCGGGGCAGTTTTCACCCCTCCACTTT
>.|TRBV19|.|TRBJ2-7
CASSIRAGWEQYF
TGTGCCAGTAGTATCAGGGCAGGCTGGGAGCAGTACTTC
>.|TRBV4-1|.|TRBJ2-5
CASSQQGETQYF
TGCGCCAGCAGCCAACAGGGAGAGACCCAGTACTTC
>TRBD2|TRBV27|.|TRBJ2-3
CASTVSGTSTDTQYF
TGTGCCAGCACTGTTAGCGGGACTAGCACAGATACGCAGTATTTT
>TRBD1|TRBV7-9|.|TRBJ2-7
CASSPDPGQGNYEQYF
TGTGCCAGCAGCCCGGACCCGGGACAGGGGAATTACGAGCAGTACTTC
>.|TRBV5-1|.|TRBJ1-1
CASSLGRGDTGMGTEAFF
TGCGCCAGCAGCTTGGGGAGAGGGGATACAGGGATGGGAACTGAAGCTTTCTTT
>TRBD1|TRBV7-9|.|TRBJ2-7
CASSLGRDRVNYEQYF
TGTGCCAGCAGCTTAGGTAGGGACAGGGTGAACTACGAGCAGTACTTC
>.|TRBV21-1|.|TRBJ2-3
CASSKEKNPPTHTQYF
TGTGCCAGCAGCAAAGAGAAGAATCCTCCCACTCATACGCAGTATTTT
>.|TRBV6-1|.|TRBJ2-7
CASSRSGQGGYEQYF
TGTGCCAGCAGCCGATCAGGACAAGGGGGCTACGAGCAGTACTTC
>.|TRBV5-1|few|TRBJ1-4
CASFLRAQSDEKLFF
TGCGCCAGCTTCCTGAGGGCCCAATCGGATGAAAAACTGTTTTTT
>TRBD1|TRBV19|.|TRBJ1-2
CASSPDRVDGYTF
TGTGCCAGTAGCCCAGACAGGGTGGATGGCTACACCTTC
>TRBD1|TRBV6-6|.|TRBJ1-4
CASRHRGANEKLFF
TGTGCCAGCAGACACAGGGGTGCGAATGAAAAACTGTTTTTT
>.|TRBV10-3|few|TRBJ2-3
CAISTGTTDTQYF
TGTGCCATCAGTACAGGGACCACAGATACGCAGTATTTT
>.|TRBV5-1|.|TRBJ2-3
CASSLGGSSTDTQYF
TGCGCCAGCAGCTTGGGGGGCTCTAGCACAGATACGCAGTATTTT